One and the same sample provided the 25 T cell receptor beta chains below, sequenced in a study of T cell responses to AZD1222 COVID-19 vaccine. Method: immunoSEQ multiplex PCR; TCRdb's copy keeps in-frame clones and lacks some. The repertoire consists of about 110,000 clones, with approximately 92% occurring once and the leading ten covering roughly 1.1%. The sample here was peripheral blood, taken on day 0 of AZD1222 vaccination. The receptors come from an adult in good health.

This clone showed up just once. The rearrangement links TRBV27 to TRBJ1-5; D is possibly TRBD1 (6 bases). The CDR3 is made up of 14 amino acids. Germline V gene sequence: CDR1 MNHEY, CDR2 SMNVEV (reference sequence). V lost 4 bases and J lost 4, with 11 bases in between. The CDR3 bases are TGTGCCAGCAGTTCACAGGGTGGGAATCAGCCCCAGCATTTT. Its protein is CASSSQGGNQPQHF.

The V gene is TRBV16, the J gene TRBJ1-2; D not certain. The germline V and J ends were trimmed by 1 base and 4 bases, with 7 bases remaining between them. This CDR3 comprises 13 residues. Per germline, CDR1 KGHSY and CDR2 FQNENV. The CDR3 spells CASSQLISYGYTF. The DNA of the CDR3 is TGTGCCAGCAGCCAATTAATTTCCTATGGCTACACCTTC.

The chain is built from TRBV27 and TRBJ1-2; no definite D call. Looked up from germline, CDR1 is MNHEY and CDR2 is SMNVEV (reference sequence). V lost 2 bases and J 0 bases, leaving 22 bases between the germline ends. The CDR3 consists of 19 residues. CDR3: CASSLNGRSKKVANYGYTF. The CDR3 region has the DNA TGTGCCAGCAGTTTAAACGGACGATCGAAGAAAGTGGCTAACTATGGCTACACCTTC.

This clone came up a few times. The rearrangement uses TRBV28 and TRBJ1-6; no clear D gene. V shed 7 bases and J shed 7 bases, with 8 bases lying between them. The CDR3 runs to 12 residues. Germline CDR1 and CDR2: MDHEN and SYDVKM. CDR3 in DNA: TGTGCCAGCAACTCGGGGAATTCACCCCTCCACTTT. This translates into CASNSGNSPLHF. The whole variable domain, filled in from reference TRBV28 and TRBJ1-6, reads DVKVTQSSRYLVKRTGEKVFLECVQDMDHENMFWYRQDPGLGLRLIYFSYDVKMKEKGDIPEGYSVSREKKERFSLILESASTNQTSMYLCASNSGNSPLHFGNGTRLTVT.

The chain uses TRBV7-2 and TRBJ2-1; D unresolved. The germline V gene has CDR1 SGHTA and CDR2 FQGNSA. Deletions cut 1 base from V and 8 bases from J, with 9 bases between. This CDR3 comprises 13 residues. The CDR3 region is CASSLGIADEQFF. CDR3 DNA sequence: TGTGCCAGCAGCTTAGGGATAGCTGATGAGCAGTTCTTC. The full variable domain, in which reference TRBV7-2 and TRBJ2-1 provide the parts outside the CDR3, is GAGVSQSPSNKVTEKGKDVELRCDPISGHTALYWYRQSLGQGLEFLIYFQGNSAPDKSGLPSDRFSAERTGGSVSTLTIQRTQQEDSAVYLCASSLGIADEQFFGPGTRLTVL.

This sequence joins TRBV15 and TRBJ2-3; 9 bases match TRBD1. The junction had 2 bases not matched to a gene; V was cut back by 1 base and J by 6 bases. From germline, CDR1 is LNHNV and CDR2 YYDKDF (reference sequence). The CDR3 spans 14 residues. CDR3 loop: CATSRADRGDTQYF. Written as DNA, the CDR3 is TGTGCCACCAGCAGAGCTGACAGGGGGGATACGCAGTATTTT.

This chain connects TRBV5-1 to TRBJ2-2; D is undetermined. V dropped 0 bases and J dropped 0 bases, with 0 bases sitting between them. Germline CDR1 SGHRS, CDR2 YFSETQ. The CDR3 covers 13 residues. The CDR3, as DNA: TGCGCCAGCAGCTTGGCGAACACCGGGGAGCTGTTTTTT. It yields the protein CASSLANTGELFF.

This clone was observed once. V usage is TRBV28 and J usage is TRBJ1-4; D possibly corresponds to TRBD1 (6 bases). In germline, CDR1 is MDHEN, CDR2 SYDVKM. The V and J ends lost 6 bases and 7 bases respectively, with 15 bases between them. The CDR3 is 14 amino acids. The chain's CDR3 is CASRLTGRSEKLFF. DNA of the CDR3: TGTGCCAGCAGGTTGACAGGACGGAGTGAAAAACTGTTTTTT.

This clone was seen just once. This chain joins TRBV5-1 and TRBJ2-3, with 8 nucleotides matching TRBD2. The CDR3 is made up of 15 amino acids. J lost 4 bases, V lost 5 bases, and 9 bases had no gene match. Germline CDR1 is SGHRS and CDR2 is YFSETQ. CDR3 in DNA: TGCGCCAGCAGGCGGACCGGGACTAGTCCAGATACGCAGTATTTT. Residues: CASRRTGTSPDTQYF.

V is TRBV18 and J is TRBJ1-6; 8 nucleotides match TRBD1. Germline CDR1 reads KGHSH; CDR2 reads LQKENI. V lost 5 bases to trimming and J lost 7 bases; unmatched junction nucleotides: 7. The CDR3 runs to 15 residues. CDR3 nucleotide sequence: TGTGCCAGCTCAGCCAGACAGGGGTCGAATTCACCCCTCCACTTT. This translates into CASSARQGSNSPLHF.

The V gene is TRBV30, the J gene TRBJ1-6; 9 bases line up with TRBD1. The V gene's germline CDR1 is GTSNPN and CDR2 SVGIG (reference sequence). V gave up 0 bases and J gave up 8 bases; unmatched junction bases: 5. The CDR3 extends over 15 amino acids. The CDR3 DNA is TGTGCCTGGAGTGTGGGGACAGGGATTTATTCACCCCTCCACTTT. Translated, it gives CAWSVGTGIYSPLHF.

The rearrangement joins TRBV7-9 to TRBJ1-2, with D tentatively TRBD1 (5 bases). Germline V gene lookup returns CDR1 SEHNR and CDR2 FQNEAQ (reference sequence). V was shortened by 5 bases and J by 4 bases, with 23 bases between the two germline ends. The CDR3 runs to 17 residues. CDR3 sequence reads: CASSHGGVPQSLYGYTF. The DNA of the CDR3 is TGTGCCAGCAGCCATGGGGGGGTGCCCCAATCCCTCTATGGCTACACCTTC. The whole variable domain, remainder taken from reference TRBV7-9 and TRBJ1-2, is DTGVSQNPRHKITKRGQNVTFRCDPISEHNRLYWYRQTLGQGPEFLTYFQNEAQLEKSRLLSDRFSAERPKGSFSTLEIQRTEQGDSAMYLCASSHGGVPQSLYGYTFGSGTRLTVV.

The chain links TRBV4-2 to TRBJ1-2, with D maybe TRBD1 (5 bases). There are 17 residues in the CDR3. The V and J ends lost 0 bases and 8 bases respectively, with 22 bases between them. CDR1 is LGHNA and CDR2 is YNFKEQ in the germline V gene. The CDR3 loop is CASSQDLAAGVYKGYTF. CDR3 in DNA: TGTGCCAGCAGCCAAGATTTGGCGGCGGGGGTATATAAAGGCTACACCTTC.

The chain carries TRBV7-2 and TRBJ1-5, with a possible D match to TRBD1 (6 bases). The CDR3 is 16 amino acids. Germline V gene sequence: CDR1 SGHTA, CDR2 FQGNSA. Deletions cut 4 bases from V and 1 base from J, with 14 bases between. The CDR3 nucleotides read TGTGCCAGCAGCTCCCAAGGCGGGGGCAGCAATCAGCCCCAGCATTTT. As protein: CASSSQGGGSNQPQHF.

This chain links TRBV12-3 or TRBV12-4 with TRBJ1-2, with D perhaps TRBD1 (6 bases). The V end was cut by 6 bases, the J end by 4 bases, with 12 bases between. This CDR3 spans 13 amino acids. DNA for the CDR3: TGTGCCAGCAGCCTTACAGGGTTCTATGGCTACACCTTC. Residues: CASSLTGFYGYTF.

This sequence joins TRBV7-9 and TRBJ1-4, with D possibly TRBD1 on 6 matching bases. The CDR3 is 14 residues long. Germline V gene data show CDR1 as SEHNR and CDR2 as FQNEAQ (reference sequence). V was cut by 4 bases and J by 5 bases, with 11 bases left in between. In DNA form, the CDR3 reads TGTGCCAGCAGCTCGACAGGACGGAATGAAAAACTGTTTTTT. Amino acid sequence: CASSSTGRNEKLFF.

The chain links TRBV6-5 to TRBJ2-7; 7 nucleotides match TRBD1. Trimming at V came to 6 bases and at J to 6 bases, leaving 8 bases not matched to a gene. Germline assignment: CDR1 MNHEY and CDR2 SVGAGI. The CDR3 is made up of 13 amino acids. The CDR3 DNA reads TGTGCCAGCAGGCCCTCGACAGGGAGCGAGCAGTACTTC. It codes for CASRPSTGSEQYF.

CDR3 region: CASSQEAGNSPLHF. The CDR3 DNA reads as TGTGCCAGCAGCCAGGAGGCTGGAAATTCACCCCTCCACTTT. The chain carries TRBV7-9 and TRBJ1-6; D gene uncertain. There are 14 residues in the CDR3. V lost 5 bases to trimming and J lost 7 bases, with 12 bases between them. Germline CDR1 reads SEHNR; CDR2 reads FQNEAQ (reference sequence).

This clone was seen just once. The chain uses TRBV7-2 and TRBJ1-2, with D tentatively TRBD1 (6 bases). The ends were cut back, 3 bases at V and 3 bases at J, with 14 bases in the middle. Germline assignment: CDR1 SGHTA and CDR2 FQGNSA. The CDR3 is made up of 15 amino acids. DNA of the CDR3: TGTGCCAGCAGCTTCTCCGGGGCAGGGGACTATGGCTACACCTTC. Translation gives CASSFSGAGDYGYTF.

V usage is TRBV3-1 (or the pseudogene TRBV3-2) and J usage is TRBJ2-7; no definite D call. The CDR3 length is 13 residues. From germline, CDR1 is LGHDT and CDR2 YNNKEL (reference sequence). V lost 1 base, J lost 7 bases, and 11 bases lay in between. This CDR3 is CASSQVPAEEQYF. CDR3 nucleotides: TGTGCCAGCAGCCAAGTTCCGGCGGAGGAGCAGTACTTC.

The chain recombines TRBV21-1 with TRBJ2-6; the table's D gene call, TRBD1, was not cross checked with the DNA. TRBV21-1 is annotated as a pseudogene. The length of the CDR3 is 18 residues. This CDR3 reads CASSKIQGFSTGANVLTF. The CDR3 coding sequence is TGTGCCAGCAGCAAAATACAGGGGTTCTCCACTGGGGCCAACGTCCTGACTTTC.

The chain has TRBV9 and TRBJ2-7; TRBD1 matches 7 bases. This CDR3 spans 13 amino acids. V shed 1 base and J 6 bases; nucleotides not matched to a gene: 4. CDR1 is SGDLS and CDR2 is YYNGEE in the germline V gene. In nucleotides, the CDR3 is TGTGCCAGCAGCGTAAAAAACAGGGGCGAGCAGTACTTC. Amino acid sequence: CASSVKNRGEQYF.

V usage is TRBV6-7 and J usage is TRBJ2-3; no clear D. TRBV6-7 is known as an ORF, though its function is uncertain. This CDR3 has 13 residues. V was shortened by 2 bases and J by 6 bases, with 9 bases between the two germline ends. This CDR3 reads CASSYPYRDTQYF. The CDR3 DNA reads as TGTGCCAGCAGTTACCCTTACCGTGATACGCAGTATTTT.

The rearrangement joins TRBV18 to TRBJ2-2; 8 bases agree with TRBD1. Germline CDR1 and CDR2: KGHSH and LQKENI. With 3 bases clipped from V and 0 bases from J, the junction kept 3 bases outside the gene matches. The length of the CDR3 is 16 residues. Here the CDR3 DNA reads TGTGCCAGCTCACCCCTGACAGGGGCGAACACCGGGGAGCTGTTTTTT. Translating it yields CASSPLTGANTGELFF.

The chain couples TRBV3-1 (or the pseudogene TRBV3-2) to TRBJ2-7; perhaps TRBD2 as D (6 bases). The V and J ends lost 1 base and 3 bases respectively, with 16 bases between them. The CDR3 runs 16 residues. Germline assignment: CDR1 LGHDT and CDR2 YNNKEL (reference sequence). CDR3 loop: CASSQVKPGAGYEQYF. DNA for the CDR3: TGTGCCAGCAGCCAAGTAAAGCCGGGAGCAGGCTACGAGCAGTACTTC.